This TCR beta chain was obtained from a study of blood T cell repertoires in COVID-19. Study as a whole: Sites across the United States, Italy and Spain contributed samples from acute and convalescent COVID-19. The analysed material was cDNA or gDNA that came from T cells, B-cell-depleted T cells, or PBMCs.

Enrollment of patients from Seattle took place during active infection, with longitudinal follow-up. The CDR3 extends over 13 amino acids. Deletions cut 5 bases from V and 8 bases from J, with 15 bases between. Germline loops: CDR1 MNHEY, CDR2 SVGAGI. Measured with immunoSEQ multiplex PCR; TCRdb has only the in-frame clones, and not every one. The sample lists a few hundred thousand clones; roughly 84% were seen once. Sequenced: peripheral blood. This chain links TRBV6-5 with TRBJ1-2; D may be TRBD1 (5 bases). The receptor comes from a human donor with COVID-19, enrolled during active disease. The donor label of this sample is uncertain. CDR3 region: CASSKPIGGGYTF. CDR3 sequence (DNA): TGTGCCAGCAGTAAACCAATCGGGGGAGGCTACACCTTC.